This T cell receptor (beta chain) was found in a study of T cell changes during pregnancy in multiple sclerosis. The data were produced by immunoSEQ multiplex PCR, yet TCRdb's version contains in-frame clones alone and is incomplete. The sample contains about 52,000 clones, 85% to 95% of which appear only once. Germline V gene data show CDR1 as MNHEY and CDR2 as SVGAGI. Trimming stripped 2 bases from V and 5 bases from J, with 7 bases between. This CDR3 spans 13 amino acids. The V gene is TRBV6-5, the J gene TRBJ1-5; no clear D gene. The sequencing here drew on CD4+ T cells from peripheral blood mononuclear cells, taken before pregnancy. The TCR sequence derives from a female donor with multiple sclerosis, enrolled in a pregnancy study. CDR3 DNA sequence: TGTGCCAGCAGTTACGGGCTGCATCAGCCCCAGCATTTT. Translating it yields CASSYGLHQPQHF.